This entry lists 25 T cell receptor beta chains sequenced from one sample in a study of ipilimumab plus nivolumab after autologous stem cell transplantation. Profiling relied on immunoSEQ multiplex PCR, and the TCRdb table lists in-frame clones only, not all of them. The sample records over 10,000 clones, under 80% being singletons. The sample here was PBMCs, taken in a trial of ipilimumab plus nivolumab as post-transplant consolidation. All receptors derive from a male donor with multiple myeloma.

This chain joins TRBV6-1 and TRBJ1-6; tentatively, D is TRBD1 (5 bases). Germline V gene data show CDR1 as MNHNS and CDR2 as SASEGT. The CDR3 consists of 15 residues. V was trimmed by 1 base and J by 7 bases, leaving 11 bases between them. The CDR3 DNA is TGTGCCAGCAGTGAAGGGTATAGGGGAAATTCACCCCTCCACTTT. It specifies CASSEGYRGNSPLHF.

The chain links TRBV7-3 to TRBJ2-6, with TRBD1 identical over 8 bases. This CDR3 comprises 18 residues. Germline V CDR1 and CDR2: SGHTA, FQGTGA. V gave up 2 bases and J gave up 0 bases; unmatched junction bases: 6. CDR3 region: CASSLGQGANSGANVLTF. For the CDR3, the DNA is TGTGCCAGCAGCTTAGGTCAGGGGGCAAACTCTGGGGCCAACGTCCTGACTTTC.

This sequence joins TRBV18 and TRBJ1-5; possibly TRBD1 for D (5 bases). Trimming removed 3 bases at V and 7 bases at J, with 16 bases between. The germline gives CDR1 KGHSH, CDR2 LQKENI. There are 15 residues in the CDR3. For the CDR3, the DNA is TGTGCCAGCTCACCTTGGGCAGGGCAGGAGCAGCCCCAGCATTTT. Translation gives CASSPWAGQEQPQHF.

This chain connects TRBV19 to TRBJ1-1; D call uncertain. Germline V gene lookup returns CDR1 LNHDA and CDR2 SQIVND (reference sequence). The CDR3 contains 14 residues. Trimming took 0 bases from V and 4 from J, leaving 9 bases between them. The DNA for the CDR3 is TGTGCCAGTAGTATAGATAGGAGCCCCACTGAAGCTTTCTTT. This translates into CASSIDRSPTEAFF.

This clone was picked up a small number of times. The V and J genes are TRBV28 and TRBJ2-6, with TRBD1 identical over 10 bases. With 7 bases clipped from V and 2 bases from J, the junction kept 20 bases outside the gene matches. The CDR3 contains 21 residues. Germline CDR1 and CDR2: MDHEN and SYDVKM. The CDR3 DNA is TGTGCCAGCACCCATTTTAGGAGACCGGGACAGGGGAGGACTGGGGCCAACGTCCTGACTTTC. It yields the protein CASTHFRRPGQGRTGANVLTF.

The V gene is TRBV10-3, the J gene TRBJ1-3; 10 bases are a match to TRBD1. V was pared by 5 bases and J by 3 bases, with 4 bases of the junction left unmatched. This CDR3 is 15 amino acids long. CDR1 is ENHRY and CDR2 is SYGVKD in the germline V gene. Here the CDR3 reads CAISSGQGNGNTIYF. The CDR3 DNA is TGTGCCATCAGTTCGGGACAGGGGAATGGAAACACCATATATTTT.

CDR3 residues: CASSEGQGNQPQHF. CDR3 nucleotides: TGTGCCAGCAGTGAAGGACAGGGAAATCAGCCCCAGCATTTT. This chain links TRBV6-1 with TRBJ1-5; TRBD1 agrees at 7 bases. The length of the CDR3 is 14 residues. Germline CDR1 reads MNHNS; CDR2 reads SASEGT. With 1 base clipped from V and 4 bases from J, the junction kept 1 base outside the gene matches.

The gene calls are TRBV9 and TRBJ2-2, with D possibly being TRBD2 (5 bases). The CDR3 covers 15 residues. The germline V and J ends were trimmed by 4 bases and 0 bases, with 10 bases remaining between them. Germline V gene lookup returns CDR1 SGDLS and CDR2 YYNGEE. Here the CDR3 DNA reads TGTGCCAGCAGCAACCTCGGGGCGAACACCGGGGAGCTGTTTTTT. As protein: CASSNLGANTGELFF.

The J gene is TRBJ2-7, the V gene TRBV9; D ambiguous. Trimming removed 4 bases at V and 2 bases at J, with 10 bases between. The germline V gene encodes CDR1 SGDLS and CDR2 YYNGEE. The CDR3 covers 13 residues. In nucleotides, the CDR3 is TGTGCCAGCAGCCTTACACCGACCTACGAGCAGTACTTC. The encoded protein is CASSLTPTYEQYF.

The chain joins TRBV7-2 to TRBJ2-3; 12 positions match TRBD2. This CDR3 has 17 residues. Germline V gene sequence: CDR1 SGHTA, CDR2 FQGNSA. J was trimmed by 4 bases and V by 1 base; bases with no gene match: 6. As DNA, the CDR3 is TGTGCCAGCAGCTTAGTGCCTAGCGGGGGGGCTGCAGATACGCAGTATTTT. Translation: CASSLVPSGGAADTQYF.

J is TRBJ1-2 and V is TRBV6-1; 8 nucleotides match TRBD1. CDR3 length: 17 residues. In germline, CDR1 is MNHNS, CDR2 SASEGT. V was clipped by 2 bases and J by 2 bases; unmatched bases: 10. This chain's CDR3 is CASSEKAWQGANYGYTF. CDR3 DNA sequence: TGTGCCAGCAGTGAAAAGGCTTGGCAGGGGGCCAACTATGGCTACACCTTC.

The table lists this clone with a count of one. The V gene is TRBV30, the J gene TRBJ2-1, with D perhaps matching TRBD1 or TRBD2 (5 bases each). CDR3 length equals 13 residues. Per the germline V gene, CDR1 is GTSNPN and CDR2 is SVGIG (reference sequence). Trimming stripped 4 bases from V and 9 bases from J, with 16 bases between. The CDR3 DNA follows: TGTGCCTGGAAGTTATCGTTGAGGGGTGAGCAGTTCTTC. Translating gives CAWKLSLRGEQFF.

The chain employs TRBV28 and TRBJ2-1; D is undetermined. CDR3 length equals 12 residues. Germline V gene sequence: CDR1 MDHEN, CDR2 SYDVKM. The ends were cut back, 5 bases at V and 9 bases at J, with 11 bases in the middle. The CDR3 protein is CASSPLSGEQFF. CDR3 in DNA: TGTGCCAGCAGTCCTCTTTCGGGTGAGCAGTTCTTC.

Only one count was recorded for this clone. CDR3 sequence reads: CASSLMYPAYEQYF. The CDR3 DNA reads as TGTGCCAGCAGTTTAATGTATCCGGCCTACGAGCAGTACTTC. V usage is TRBV28 and J usage is TRBJ2-7; D uncertain. V was clipped by 2 bases and J by 2 bases, with 10 bases between them. CDR3 size: 14 residues. Germline V gene data show CDR1 as MDHEN and CDR2 as SYDVKM.

The chain links TRBV30 to TRBJ1-3; no clear D. This CDR3 is 13 amino acids long. Germline V gives CDR1 GTSNPN, CDR2 SVGIG (reference sequence). The V end lost 4 bases, the J end lost 2 bases, and 9 bases lay between the germline ends. The CDR3 protein is CAWTAGTGNTIYF. CDR3 in DNA: TGTGCCTGGACCGCGGGGACTGGAAACACCATATATTTT.

The CDR3 loop is CASSFLGEYEQYF. CDR3 DNA sequence: TGCGCCAGCAGCTTCCTCGGGGAGTACGAGCAGTACTTC. The chain is built from TRBV5-1 and TRBJ2-7; weak D call: TRBD2 (5 bases). The V gene lost 2 bases and the J gene lost 4 bases, with 10 bases spanning the gap. Germline CDR1 SGHRS, CDR2 YFSETQ. There are 13 residues in the CDR3.

The chain recombines TRBV7-2 with TRBJ2-5; TRBD1 matches at 8 bases. The J call may not be correct, given that the DNA end is closer to TRBJ2-7. Germline CDR1 is SGHTA and CDR2 is FQGNSA. CDR3 length: 15 residues. CDR3 sequence: CASSSSRTGRNEQYF. DNA of the CDR3: TGTGCCAGCAGCTCATCCCGGACAGGGAGGAACGAGCAGTACTTC.

The V gene is TRBV11-1, the J gene TRBJ1-3; a possible D gene is TRBD1 (6 bases). The CDR3 has 14 residues. Germline values: CDR1 SGHAT, CDR2 FQDESV (reference sequence). V lost 4 bases, J lost 4 bases, and 11 bases lay in between. Here the CDR3 reads CASSSDSQGNTIYF. CDR3 DNA sequence: TGTGCCAGCAGCTCGGACAGCCAGGGAAACACCATATATTTT.

The rearrangement links TRBV7-9 to TRBJ1-1; no clear D. Germline V lookup: CDR1 SEHNR, CDR2 FQNEAQ (reference sequence). Between the trimmed V and J ends, which lost 1 base and 0 bases, there was a span of 9 bases. This CDR3 contains 15 residues. CDR3 in DNA: TGTGCCAGCAGCTTAGAGGGTGGCATGAACACTGAAGCTTTCTTT. This gives the protein CASSLEGGMNTEAFF.

This sequence joins TRBV6-6 and TRBJ2-3; 16 bases agree with TRBD2. Trimming at V came to 6 bases and at J to 6 bases, leaving 6 bases not matched to a gene. The CDR3 contains 16 residues. Germline lookup yields CDR1 MNHNY and CDR2 SVGAGI (reference sequence). The CDR3 region is CASSRGTSGGADTQYF. DNA of the CDR3: TGTGCCAGCAGCCGGGGGACTAGCGGGGGGGCGGATACGCAGTATTTT.

The gene calls are TRBV30 and TRBJ2-3, with 14 bases matching TRBD2. Germline V gene sequence: CDR1 GTSNPN, CDR2 SVGIG (reference sequence). The CDR3 runs 15 residues. With V trimmed by 3 bases and J by 5 bases, 4 bases remained unmatched. In DNA form, the CDR3 reads TGTGCCTGGAGGCCCGGGACTAGCGGGGGAGATACGCAGTATTTT. Translating gives CAWRPGTSGGDTQYF.

The J gene is TRBJ2-7, the V gene TRBV6-6; TRBD2 matches at 8 bases. Germline V gene data show CDR1 as MNHNY and CDR2 as SVGAGI (reference sequence). The CDR3 totals 14 residues. J gave up 4 bases and V 7 bases, and 9 bases lay outside the gene matches. The CDR3, as DNA: TGTGCCAGCACCACCCATCCGGGGGGGTACGAGCAGTACTTC. Translating gives CASTTHPGGYEQYF.

The chain is built from TRBV12-5 and TRBJ2-7, with unresolved D. The CDR3 loop spans 15 amino acids. The V and J ends lost 3 bases and 0 bases respectively, with 12 bases between them. CDR1 is LGHNT and CDR2 is FRNRAP in the germline V gene. The CDR3 DNA follows: TGTGCTAGTGGTTTTAGGGCTGGGGTCTCCTACGAGCAGTACTTC. Translating it yields CASGFRAGVSYEQYF.

The rearrangement joins TRBV21-1 to TRBJ1-5; the table's D call, TRBD1, was not checked against the DNA. TRBV21-1 has pseudogene status. This CDR3 has 16 amino acids. DNA for the CDR3: TGTGCCAGCAGCAGCCAGGGGTTGGGAAGCAATCAGCCCCAGCATTTT. The encoded protein is CASSSQGLGSNQPQHF.

The chain is built from TRBV10-2 and TRBJ2-1; D is unclear. Deletions cut 5 bases from V and 3 bases from J, with 8 bases between. The CDR3 covers 13 residues. CDR1 and CDR2 from the germline V gene are WSHSY and SAAADI. The CDR3 bases are TGCGCCAGCAGTAGAGGCCGCTACAATGAGCAGTTCTTC. Its protein is CASSRGRYNEQFF.